Given below is one T cell receptor (beta chain) in context. Its antigen remains unidentified. The method was immunoSEQ multiplex PCR; TCRdb's version includes in-frame clones alone and lacks a portion of them. The sample has roughly 10,000 clones; around 88% are singletons. The sample's time point: week 23, last vaccination. With topical imiquimod, each dose of the vaccine consisted of 300 ug of mutant IDH1 20-mer peptide. This entry is derived from a study of a mutant IDH1 vaccine in newly diagnosed glioma. Trimming removed 4 bases from V and 0 bases from J, with 5 bases in between. The V gene's germline CDR1 is SGHTS and CDR2 YDEGEE. This CDR3 spans 14 amino acids.

The receptor's source is a woman in her 40s with glioma. Some clones in this sample may be carry-over from other donors' samples. The chain couples TRBV5-8 to TRBJ2-6; D uncertain. The sequencing here drew on PBMCs, taken from a glioma patient whose treatment included an IDH1 peptide vaccine. CDR3 protein: CASSPSSGANVLTF. CDR3 nucleotides: TGTGCCAGCAGCCCGAGCTCTGGGGCCAACGTCCTGACTTTC.